This record covers a single T cell receptor (beta chain). Its antigen is unknown. Per-base qualities were not stored, and no clone one base away is much larger. Another Seattle source contributed samples from volunteer blood donors who had recovered from COVID-19. Each collaborating institution followed its own protocols to collect whole blood in K2EDTA tubes. For TCRbeta analysis, collaborators shipped samples in one of three forms: frozen whole blood, isolated PBMCs, or DNA extracted from either of those sample types. TCRbeta CDR3 regions were amplified from genomic DNA by means of the immunoSEQ Assay, a bias-controlled multiplex PCR. The authors' pipeline ran thus. The number of nucleated cells in each sample was estimated by amplification of reference gene primers within the assay. To quantify the absolute abundance of each unique TCRbeta CDR3 rearrangement, sequence reads were collapsed and filtered. For each sample, productive Simpson clonality was calculated by taking the square root of Simpson's diversity index across productive rearrangements. TCRdb re-hosts the immuneACCESS table, in-frame sequences only. Its copies lack some clones; in the studies checked, an unresolved V gene accounts for under half of them, and the cause for the rest is not known. V, J and clone size were drawn from that table, and D and trimming were deduced from the DNA. The sample yields some 110,000 clones; about 86% were counted once. Approximately 7.2% of the sample comes from the top ten.

The data derive from a study of blood T cell repertoires in COVID-19 (dated by TCRdb to the early 2020s). Regarding the study in general: Collaborator samples came from the United States, Italy and Spain and covered acute and convalescent phases of COVID-19. The prospective study material was composed of cDNA or gDNA derived from T cells, B-cell-depleted T cells, or PBMCs. Subjects who had been exposed to COVID-19, were actively infected with it, or had recovered from it provided the deeply sampled blood TCRbeta repertoires that made up the dataset. The repertoires were made available in a free public database intended to serve as a resource for research on the immune response to SARS-CoV-2. The samples were drawn from the first 160 participants of the ongoing ImmuneRACE study and from 950 to 1,500 subjects provided by 6 global collaborators. Nearly every sample came with metadata listing a de-identified subject ID, COVID-19 status, age in years and sex. Where available, HLA class I and class II types were obtained from metadata supplied by the sample provider rather than from assay-based typing. Beyond this particular receptor, the publication reports: Clinical and demographic metadata were provided uncurated, with the amount varying by source and participant.

This TCR derives from a man in his sixties or seventies who had recovered from COVID-19. The sample taken for sequencing was peripheral blood.

For the CDR3, the sequence is CASSFRSGSSYEQYF. The nucleotide sequence reads TGTGCCAGCAGTTTTCGTAGCGGTAGCTCCTACGAGCAGTACTTC. The chain joins TRBV28 to TRBJ2-7; possibly the D gene is TRBD2, per 6 matching bases. V sheds 3 bases and J sheds 0 bases, leaving 12 bases between their ends. From the cysteine up to the phenylalanine, the CDR3 has a length of 15 residues. Here the CDR3 DNA is all that survives: 45 bases in frame from base 1. The germline V gene sets CDR1 to MDHEN and CDR2 to SYDVKM.